A single sample is the source of the 27 T cell receptor beta chains below, sequenced in a study of multiple sclerosis patients with progressive multifocal leukoencephalopathy. Sample time point: 5 to 6 months of natalizumab therapy. Sequencing used immunoSEQ multiplex PCR; TCRdb keeps in-frame clones, though not all of them. The sample contains about 30,000 clones, roughly 90% of which appear only once. Specimen: PBMCs, collected from a patient treated with natalizumab. Receptors were obtained from a human donor with multiple sclerosis.

The chain has TRBV10-3 and TRBJ2-3; D is tentatively TRBD1 or TRBD2 (5 bases each). V lost 6 bases to trimming and J lost 1 base, with 11 bases between them. The CDR3 sequence is 14 residues long. The V gene's germline CDR1 is ENHRY and CDR2 SYGVKD. CDR3 loop: CAIRGTDRTDTQYF. The CDR3 region has the DNA TGTGCCATCAGAGGGACGGATCGCACAGATACGCAGTATTTT.

The chain couples TRBV5-6 to TRBJ1-1; 7 positions agree with TRBD1. This CDR3 has 16 residues. J was trimmed by 1 base and V by 3 bases; bases with no gene match: 9. Per the germline V gene, CDR1 is SGHDT and CDR2 is YYEEEE. CDR3 nucleotides: TGTGCCAGCAGCTCGACACACAGGGGCCCGAACACTGAAGCTTTCTTT. The encoded protein is CASSSTHRGPNTEAFF.

The genes are TRBV7-9 and TRBJ2-2; D may be TRBD2 (6 bases). Between the trimmed V and J ends, which lost 5 bases and 7 bases, there was a span of 20 bases. Germline V CDR1 and CDR2: SEHNR, FQNEAQ (reference sequence). This CDR3 has 16 amino acids. DNA of the CDR3: TGTGCCAGCAGCGGCCGACTAGTAGGCAACGTCGGGGAGCTGTTTTTT. This gives the protein CASSGRLVGNVGELFF.

The chain's CDR3 is CASSQDTGGSSPETQYF. Here the CDR3 DNA reads TGCGCCAGCAGCCAAGACACTGGGGGCTCTAGTCCAGAGACCCAGTACTTC. This chain connects TRBV4-3 to TRBJ2-5, with TRBD1 as a possible D gene (6 bases). The CDR3 runs to 17 residues. Germline V lookup: CDR1 LGHNA, CDR2 YSLEER. V was clipped by 0 bases and J by 4 bases, with 18 bases between them.

The V call is TRBV10-3, the J call TRBJ1-1; D not certain. Germline-derived CDR1 and CDR2 are ENHRY and SYGVKD. The CDR3 runs 15 residues. V lost 3 bases, J lost 1 base, and 12 bases lay in between. The CDR3 protein is CAISDPGTSNTEAFF. The CDR3 bases are TGTGCCATCAGTGATCCGGGAACTTCGAACACTGAAGCTTTCTTT.

This clone was detected once. The chain combines TRBV27 with TRBJ1-2; D gene ambiguous. CDR1 and CDR2 from the germline V gene are MNHEY and SMNVEV (reference sequence). The V end was cut by 2 bases, the J end by 4 bases, with 8 bases between. CDR3 length: 13 amino acids. This chain's CDR3 is CASSLVGGYGYTF. CDR3 nucleotide sequence: TGTGCCAGCAGTTTAGTGGGCGGCTATGGCTACACCTTC.

The V and J genes are TRBV5-4 and TRBJ2-7; 10 bases are shared with TRBD1. From germline, CDR1 is SGHNT and CDR2 YYREEE (reference sequence). J lost 5 bases, V lost 4 bases, and 9 bases had no gene match. The CDR3 covers 15 residues. This CDR3 is CASSGTGQGFNEQYF. DNA for the CDR3: TGTGCCAGCAGCGGAACGGGACAGGGGTTTAACGAGCAGTACTTC.

The chain employs TRBV14 and TRBJ2-2; 8 nucleotides align to TRBD1. V trimming: 1 base; J trimming: 4 bases; junction bases outside the gene matches: 5. From germline, CDR1 is SGHDN and CDR2 FVKESK. The CDR3 has 16 amino acids. The CDR3: CASSQASGGGTGELFF. The CDR3 DNA sequence: TGTGCCAGCAGCCAAGCGTCAGGGGGCGGCACCGGGGAGCTGTTTTTT.

The table lists this clone with a count of one. The CDR3 is CASSVDGGSGNTIYF. The CDR3 nucleotides are TGTGCCAGCAGCGTAGACGGAGGGTCTGGAAACACCATATATTTT. V usage is TRBV9 and J usage is TRBJ1-3; D gene uncertain. The germline V and J ends were trimmed by 0 bases and 1 base, with 8 bases remaining between them. The CDR3 has 15 residues. Per germline, CDR1 SGDLS and CDR2 YYNGEE.

The chain recombines TRBV9 with TRBJ1-2; TRBD1 matches at 11 bases. The CDR3 is 15 amino acids. CDR1 is SGDLS and CDR2 is YYNGEE in the germline V gene. V was pared by 7 bases and J by 4 bases, with 9 bases of the junction left unmatched. The CDR3 DNA reads as TGTGCCAGCCGACAAAGGGACAGGGGGGCCTATGGCTACACCTTC. Protein product: CASRQRDRGAYGYTF.

This sequence joins TRBV4-2 and TRBJ1-1, with TRBD1 matching over 12 bases. V dropped 0 bases and J dropped 5; count of bases not matched to a gene: 10. This CDR3 spans 18 amino acids. Germline assignment: CDR1 LGHNA and CDR2 YNFKEQ. The CDR3 loop reads CASSQDGPGQGAFTEAFF. In nucleotides, the CDR3 is TGTGCCAGCAGCCAAGATGGGCCGGGACAGGGGGCCTTTACTGAAGCTTTCTTT.

The chain recombines TRBV28 with TRBJ2-2; 8 bases are a match to TRBD2. Germline loops: CDR1 MDHEN, CDR2 SYDVKM. With V trimmed by 4 bases and J by 5 bases, 12 bases remained unmatched. The CDR3 is 17 residues long. The CDR3: CASSYPLGRGRTGELFF. The CDR3 nucleotides are TGTGCCAGCAGTTACCCCTTAGGGCGCGGGAGGACCGGGGAGCTGTTTTTT.

The rearrangement links TRBV9 to TRBJ2-1; 7 nucleotides align to TRBD2. This CDR3 is built from 16 residues. Looked up from germline, CDR1 is SGDLS and CDR2 is YYNGEE. V lost 4 bases to trimming and J lost 4 bases; unmatched junction nucleotides: 11. CDR3 DNA: TGTGCCAGCAGCTCAGCTAGCGGAGGGAGGTACAATGAGCAGTTCTTC. It specifies CASSSASGGRYNEQFF.

This clone appeared a single time. The V gene is TRBV11-3, the J gene TRBJ2-7, with 8 bases matching TRBD1. There are 16 residues in the CDR3. Germline loops: CDR1 SGHNT, CDR2 YENEEA. Trimming cost V 0 bases and J 6 bases; bases outside gene matches: 10. The CDR3 protein is CASSLEGSGQGGEQYF. CDR3 bases: TGTGCCAGCAGCTTAGAAGGTTCAGGACAGGGTGGCGAGCAGTACTTC.

This clone was counted a single time. It is likely a read error: a sequence one base away is far more abundant. The rearrangement joins TRBV28 to TRBJ2-7, with D unresolved. Germline-derived CDR1 and CDR2 are MDHEN and SYDVKM. The CDR3 extends over 12 amino acids. Deletions cut 4 bases from V and 7 bases from J, with 11 bases between. The CDR3 region is CASSWVKGEQYF. The CDR3 bases are TGTGCCAGCAGTTGGGTAAAGGGAGAGCAGTACTTC. Based on the CDR3 plus reference TRBV28 and TRBJ2-7, the full variable domain is DVKVTQSSRYLVKRTGEKVFLECVQDMDHENMFWYRQDPGLGLRLIYFSYDVKMKEKGDIPEGYSVSREKKERFSLILESASTNQTSMYLCASSWVKGEQYFGPGTRLTVT.

This sequence joins TRBV19 and TRBJ1-3; D gene unclear. CDR3 length equals 12 residues. Germline lookup yields CDR1 LNHDA and CDR2 SQIVND (reference sequence). Deletions cut 8 bases from V and 0 bases from J, with 5 bases between. CDR3 bases: TGTGCCAGTCGGAGCTCTGGAAACACCATATATTTT. It encodes CASRSSGNTIYF.

This clone was recorded only once. The chain carries TRBV5-4 and TRBJ2-7; 7 nucleotides align to TRBD2. This CDR3 has 17 amino acids. CDR1 is SGHNT and CDR2 is YYREEE in the germline V gene (reference sequence). J gave up 3 bases and V 4 bases, and 16 bases lay outside the gene matches. This chain's CDR3 is CASSQGGLVGRSYEQYF. For the CDR3, the DNA is TGTGCCAGCAGCCAAGGTGGACTAGTCGGTAGGAGCTACGAGCAGTACTTC.

V and J are TRBV7-2 and TRBJ1-3, with D possibly matching TRBD1 (5 bases). The CDR3 length is 17 residues. V lost 4 bases and J 2 bases, leaving 18 bases between the germline ends. Germline values: CDR1 SGHTA, CDR2 FQGNSA. CDR3 amino acids: CASSYPTGRGPGNTIYF. Here the CDR3 DNA reads TGTGCCAGCAGCTACCCGACGGGGAGGGGACCTGGAAACACCATATATTTT.

V is TRBV28 and J is TRBJ2-4; maybe TRBD1 (6 bases). V gave up 1 base and J gave up 1 base, with 17 bases separating them. CDR3 length: 18 residues. Germline CDR1 reads MDHEN; CDR2 reads SYDVKM. The CDR3 bases are TGTGCCAGCAGTTTATTCGGTGGGGGCTCGAGCGCCAAAAACATTCAGTACTTC. It specifies CASSLFGGGSSAKNIQYF.

The V call is TRBV9, the J call TRBJ2-3; D perhaps matches TRBD2 (5 bases). V was pared by 0 bases and J by 0 bases, with 17 bases between. This CDR3 region has 18 residues. Germline V CDR1 and CDR2: SGDLS, YYNGEE. The DNA for the CDR3 is TGTGCCAGCAGCGTAGACCAGCGCGGCGGGCGAAGCACAGATACGCAGTATTTT. Its protein product is CASSVDQRGGRSTDTQYF.

The chain carries TRBV7-9 and TRBJ1-2; D gene unclear. The V and J ends lost 3 bases and 5 bases respectively, with 7 bases between them. The CDR3 covers 12 residues. Germline V gene data show CDR1 as SEHNR and CDR2 as FQNEAQ (reference sequence). This CDR3 reads CASSFPGYGYTF. The CDR3 bases are TGTGCCAGCAGCTTCCCCGGGTATGGCTACACCTTC.

This chain uses TRBV7-8 with TRBJ2-1; D call uncertain. Trimming shortened V by 0 bases and J by 0 bases, and 6 bases separated the two germline ends. The CDR3 extends over 15 amino acids. Germline-derived CDR1 and CDR2 are SGHVS and FQNEAQ. As DNA, the CDR3 is TGTGCCAGCAGCTTAGCGGACCTCTCCTACAATGAGCAGTTCTTC. Protein product: CASSLADLSYNEQFF.

The rearrangement joins TRBV30 to TRBJ2-5; TRBD1 matches at 9 bases. This CDR3 has 12 residues. Per the germline V gene, CDR1 is GTSNPN and CDR2 is SVGIG (reference sequence). J gave up 9 bases and V 7 bases, and 9 bases lay outside the gene matches. CDR3 sequence: CASGTGTTAQYF. CDR3 nucleotides: TGTGCCTCCGGGACAGGGACGACGGCCCAGTACTTC.

A few counts support this clone. This chain links TRBV13 with TRBJ2-5; D possibly corresponds to TRBD2 (6 bases). CDR3 length: 14 amino acids. V was pared by 3 bases and J by 9 bases, with 17 bases between. CDR1 is PRHDT and CDR2 is FYEKMQ in the germline V gene (reference sequence). The CDR3 sequence: CASSFGGAQGAQYF. The CDR3 nucleotides are TGTGCCAGCAGCTTCGGGGGAGCCCAGGGAGCCCAGTACTTC.

The V gene is TRBV2, the J gene TRBJ1-2; D unresolved. CDR1 and CDR2 from the germline V gene are SNHLY and FYNNEI. Deletions cut 9 bases from V and 7 bases from J, with 18 bases between. The CDR3 contains 13 residues. As DNA, the CDR3 is TGTGCCAGGGAGGAGGGCGAATTGCGTGGCTACACCTTC. Protein product: CAREEGELRGYTF. The whole variable domain, remainder taken from reference TRBV2 and TRBJ1-2, is EPEVTQTPSHQVTQMGQEVILRCVPISNHLYFYWYRQILGQKVEFLVSFYNNEISEKSEIFDDQFSVERPDGSNFTLKIRSTKLEDSAMYFCAREEGELRGYTFGSGTRLTVV.

The rearrangement uses TRBV5-4 and TRBJ2-7, with D maybe TRBD1 (7 bases). The CDR3 totals 14 residues. V lost 5 bases to trimming and J lost 5 bases, with 17 bases between them. Germline V gene sequence: CDR1 SGHNT, CDR2 YYREEE (reference sequence). The CDR3 reads CASRGGQVPDEQYF. CDR3 coding DNA: TGTGCCAGCAGGGGAGGACAGGTACCGGACGAGCAGTACTTC.

With regard to this clone: Other nucleotide sequences in the sample specify the same CDR3. This chain uses TRBV4-2 with TRBJ2-1; tentatively, D is TRBD2 (6 bases). V shed 0 bases and J shed 3 bases, with 12 bases lying between them. The CDR3 covers 16 residues. Germline CDR1 is LGHNA and CDR2 is YNFKEQ. The CDR3 nucleotides are TGTGCCAGCAGCCAAGAATCCGGGAGTGGCTACAATGAGCAGTTCTTC. This translates into CASSQESGSGYNEQFF.